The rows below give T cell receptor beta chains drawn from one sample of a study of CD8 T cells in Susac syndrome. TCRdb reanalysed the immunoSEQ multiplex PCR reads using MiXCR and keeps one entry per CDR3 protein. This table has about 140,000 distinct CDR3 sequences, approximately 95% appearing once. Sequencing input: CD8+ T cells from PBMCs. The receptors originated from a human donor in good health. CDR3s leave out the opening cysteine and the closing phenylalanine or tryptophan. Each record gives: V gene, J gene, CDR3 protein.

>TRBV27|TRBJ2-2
ASSGANTGELF
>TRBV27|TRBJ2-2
ASSFLGLNTGELF
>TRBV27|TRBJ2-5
ASSFGTSKETQY
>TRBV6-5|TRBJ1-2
ASRIDRASGYT
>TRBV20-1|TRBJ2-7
SARDQERQGAYEQY
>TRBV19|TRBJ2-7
ASSHPASAYEQY
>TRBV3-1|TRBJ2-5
ASSPTGTEETQY
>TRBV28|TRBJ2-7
ASSLWGSHEQY
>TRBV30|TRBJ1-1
AWSQSAGYEAF
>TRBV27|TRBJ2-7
ASSSVSGLAGYEQY